What follows are 2 T cell receptor beta chains derived from one specimen sequenced in a study of cytomegalovirus exposure and HLA in healthy donors. The study ran its PCR with 60 Vbeta and 13 Jbeta primers. Clones were sequenced by immunoSEQ multiplex PCR, and TCRdb holds only the in-frame ones, with some missing. This repertoire shows some 110,000 clones, roughly four fifths found once; its top ten account for 1.6%. Specimen: PBMCs. The receptors stem from a man aged 45-65 years in good health and CMV-seronegative.

This chain uses TRBV19 with TRBJ1-5; 9 bases align to TRBD1. The ends lost 0 bases at V and 2 bases at J; junction bases unmatched: 5. Germline CDR1 reads LNHDA; CDR2 reads SQIVND (reference sequence). The CDR3 consists of 17 residues. The CDR3 DNA follows: TGTGCCAGTAGTATAGAATGGACAGGGGCCCGCAATCAGCCCCAGCATTTT. Encoded protein: CASSIEWTGARNQPQHF.

The V call is TRBV2, the J call TRBJ1-1; no clear D gene. The CDR3 spans 13 residues. Trimming stripped 6 bases from V and 5 bases from J, with 13 bases between. CDR1 is SNHLY, CDR2 FYNNEI, per germline. CDR3 sequence: CASRRLQETEAFF. The CDR3 nucleotides are TGTGCCAGCAGGCGCCTCCAGGAAACTGAAGCTTTCTTT. The full variable domain, with the rest looked up from reference TRBV2 and TRBJ1-1, is EPEVTQTPSHQVTQMGQEVILRCVPISNHLYFYWYRQILGQKVEFLVSFYNNEISEKSEIFDDQFSVERPDGSNFTLKIRSTKLEDSAMYFCASRRLQETEAFFGQGTRLTVV.